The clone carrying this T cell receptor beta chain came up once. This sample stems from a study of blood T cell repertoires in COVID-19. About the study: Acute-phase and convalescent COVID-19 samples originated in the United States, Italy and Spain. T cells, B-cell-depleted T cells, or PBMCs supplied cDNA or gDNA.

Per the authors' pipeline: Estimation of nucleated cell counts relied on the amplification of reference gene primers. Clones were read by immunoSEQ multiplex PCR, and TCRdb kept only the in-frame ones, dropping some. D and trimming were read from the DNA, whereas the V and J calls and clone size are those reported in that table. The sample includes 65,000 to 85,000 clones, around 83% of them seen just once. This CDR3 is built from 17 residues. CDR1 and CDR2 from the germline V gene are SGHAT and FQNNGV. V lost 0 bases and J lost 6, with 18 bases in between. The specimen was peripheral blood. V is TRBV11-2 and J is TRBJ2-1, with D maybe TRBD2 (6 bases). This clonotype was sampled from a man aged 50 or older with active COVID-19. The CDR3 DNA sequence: TGTGCCAGCAGCTTAGATCCCCCTAGCGCCCCCCGCAATGAGCAGTTCTTC. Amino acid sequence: CASSLDPPSAPRNEQFF.